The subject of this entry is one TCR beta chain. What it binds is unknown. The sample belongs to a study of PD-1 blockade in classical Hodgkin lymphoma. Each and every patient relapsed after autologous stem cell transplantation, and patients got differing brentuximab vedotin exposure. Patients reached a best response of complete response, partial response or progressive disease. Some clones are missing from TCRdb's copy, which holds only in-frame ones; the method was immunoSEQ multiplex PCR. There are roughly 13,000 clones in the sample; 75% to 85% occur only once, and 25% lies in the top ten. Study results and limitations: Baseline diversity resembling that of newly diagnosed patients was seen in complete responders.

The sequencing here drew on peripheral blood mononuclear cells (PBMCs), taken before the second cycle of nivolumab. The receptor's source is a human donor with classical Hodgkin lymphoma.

In DNA form, the CDR3 reads TGTGCCAGCCTGGGACCCCGTGGGTCCTACGAGCAGTACTTC. Protein sequence: CASLGPRGSYEQYF. This chain uses TRBV28 with TRBJ2-7; D tentatively fits TRBD1 or TRBD2 (5 bases each). Per germline, CDR1 MDHEN and CDR2 SYDVKM. The CDR3 is 14 amino acids. V was cut by 8 bases and J by 1 base, with 15 bases left in between.